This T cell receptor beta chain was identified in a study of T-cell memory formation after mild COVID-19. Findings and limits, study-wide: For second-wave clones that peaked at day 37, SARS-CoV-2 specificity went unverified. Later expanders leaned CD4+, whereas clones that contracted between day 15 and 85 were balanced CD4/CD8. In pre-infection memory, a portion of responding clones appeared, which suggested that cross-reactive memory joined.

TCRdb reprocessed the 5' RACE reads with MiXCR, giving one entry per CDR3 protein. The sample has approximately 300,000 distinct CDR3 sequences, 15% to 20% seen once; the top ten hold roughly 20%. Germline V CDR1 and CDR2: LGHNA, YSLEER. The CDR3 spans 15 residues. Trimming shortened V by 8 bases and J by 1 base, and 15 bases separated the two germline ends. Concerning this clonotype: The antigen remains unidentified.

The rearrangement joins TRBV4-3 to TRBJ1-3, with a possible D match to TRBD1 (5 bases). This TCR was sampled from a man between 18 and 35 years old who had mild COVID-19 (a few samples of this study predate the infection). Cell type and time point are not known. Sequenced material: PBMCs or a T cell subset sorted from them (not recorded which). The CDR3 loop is CASAGTENSGNTIYF. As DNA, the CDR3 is TGCGCCAGCGCGGGGACGGAAAATTCTGGAAACACCATATATTTT.